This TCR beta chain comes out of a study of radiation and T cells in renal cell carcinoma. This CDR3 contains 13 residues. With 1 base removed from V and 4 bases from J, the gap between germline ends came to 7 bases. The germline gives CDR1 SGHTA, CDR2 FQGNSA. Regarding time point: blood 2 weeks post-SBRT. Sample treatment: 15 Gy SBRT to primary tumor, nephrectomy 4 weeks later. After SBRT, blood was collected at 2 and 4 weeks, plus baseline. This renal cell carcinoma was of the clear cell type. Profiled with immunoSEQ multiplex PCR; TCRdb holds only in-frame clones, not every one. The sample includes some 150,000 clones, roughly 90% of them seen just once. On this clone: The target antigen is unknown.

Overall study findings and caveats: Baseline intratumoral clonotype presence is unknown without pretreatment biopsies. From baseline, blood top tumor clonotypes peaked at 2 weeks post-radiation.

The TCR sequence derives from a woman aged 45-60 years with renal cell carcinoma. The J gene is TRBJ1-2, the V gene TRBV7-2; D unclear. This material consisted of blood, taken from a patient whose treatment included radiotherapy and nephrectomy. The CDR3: CASSLVSGYGYTF. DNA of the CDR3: TGTGCCAGCAGCTTAGTCTCAGGCTATGGCTACACCTTC. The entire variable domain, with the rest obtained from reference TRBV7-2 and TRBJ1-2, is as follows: GAGVSQSPSNKVTEKGKDVELRCDPISGHTALYWYRQSLGQGLEFLIYFQGNSAPDKSGLPSDRFSAERTGGSVSTLTIQRTQQEDSAVYLCASSLVSGYGYTFGSGTRLTVV.